Given below is one T cell receptor (beta chain) in context. The data stem from a study of shared clonotypes between healthy human individuals. Looked up from germline, CDR1 is MGHDK and CDR2 is SYGVNS. V lost 10 bases and J 6 bases, leaving 15 bases between the germline ends. The CDR3 covers 12 residues. Only CD45RO-negative cells positively selected for CCR7 counted as naive CD8 cells, so terminally differentiated effector memory CD45RA+ cells were excluded. Measured with immunoSEQ multiplex PCR; TCRdb has only the in-frame clones, and not every one. The sample has hundreds of thousands of clones; approximately 96% are singletons.

Sequences were obtained from naive CD8+ T cells sorted from blood. This sequence was found in a woman aged 30 to 39 in good health. This chain links TRBV25-1 with TRBJ1-2; D possibly corresponds to TRBD1 (5 bases). The CDR3 is CATWAGVHGYTF. The CDR3 DNA follows: TGTGCCACCTGGGCGGGGGTGCATGGCTACACCTTC.